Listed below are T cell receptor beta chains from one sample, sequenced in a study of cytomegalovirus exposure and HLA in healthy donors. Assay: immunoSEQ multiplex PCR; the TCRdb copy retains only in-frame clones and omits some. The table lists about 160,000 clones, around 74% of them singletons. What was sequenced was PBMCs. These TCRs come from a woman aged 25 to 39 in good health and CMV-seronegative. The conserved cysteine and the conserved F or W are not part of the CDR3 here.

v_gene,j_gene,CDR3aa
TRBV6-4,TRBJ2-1,ASSKAGGTYNEQF
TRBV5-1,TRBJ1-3,ASRQGAGNTIY
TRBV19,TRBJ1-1,ASKTLGRTEAF
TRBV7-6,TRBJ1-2,ASSLAQGVGYT
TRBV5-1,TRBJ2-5,ASGSSGGSNQETQY
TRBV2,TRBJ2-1,ASSERAGGAGEQF
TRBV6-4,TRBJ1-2,ASSPLLEGGGYT
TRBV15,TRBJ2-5,ATSRDRAGQGAQY
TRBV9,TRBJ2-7,ASSVAPTQRGSYEQY
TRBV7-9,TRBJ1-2,ASSKQAPSYGYT
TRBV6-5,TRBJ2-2,ASQGALTGELF
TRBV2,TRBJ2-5,ASSIGLAGGETQY
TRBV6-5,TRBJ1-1,ASRNTLNTEAF
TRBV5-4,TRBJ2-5,ASSNTRDSQETQY
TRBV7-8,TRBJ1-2,ASSRNRTGGANGYT
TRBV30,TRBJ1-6,AWSVATGTGSSPLH
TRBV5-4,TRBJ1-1,ASSYQGGNTEAF
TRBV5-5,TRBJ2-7,ASSSSGGPSYEQY
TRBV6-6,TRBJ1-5,ASSSGRTTSNQPQH
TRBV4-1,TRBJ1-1,ASSHLIQGNPEAF
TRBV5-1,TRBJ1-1,ASSSQGSGTEAF
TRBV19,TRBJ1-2,ASTGTGPQGDYGYT
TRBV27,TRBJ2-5,ASSLIPSGGRRRQETQY
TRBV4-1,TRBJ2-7,ASSQETVAGYEQY
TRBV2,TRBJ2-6,ASKRDSGANVLT
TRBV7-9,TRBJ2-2,ASSSVSGTGFSGELF
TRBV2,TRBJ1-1,ASSELRGSNTEAF
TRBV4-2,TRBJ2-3,ASSQEKLDTDTQY
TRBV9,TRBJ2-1,ASSVGVRGNNEQF
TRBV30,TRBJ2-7,AWSQQGREQY
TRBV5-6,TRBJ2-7,ASSYGLEPYEQY
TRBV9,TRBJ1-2,ASSVADRGHYGYT
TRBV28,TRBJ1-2,ASRRGLGYHGYT
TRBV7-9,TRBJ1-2,ASSLQGPYYGYT
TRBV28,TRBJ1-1,ASSSRALNTEAF
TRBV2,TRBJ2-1,ASTEGGQGYNEQF
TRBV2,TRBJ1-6,ASRTEDSPLH
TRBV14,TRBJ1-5,ASSPLTGVNQPQH
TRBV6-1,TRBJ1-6,ASSEVRTSNSPLH
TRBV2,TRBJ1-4,ASGVALPNEKLF